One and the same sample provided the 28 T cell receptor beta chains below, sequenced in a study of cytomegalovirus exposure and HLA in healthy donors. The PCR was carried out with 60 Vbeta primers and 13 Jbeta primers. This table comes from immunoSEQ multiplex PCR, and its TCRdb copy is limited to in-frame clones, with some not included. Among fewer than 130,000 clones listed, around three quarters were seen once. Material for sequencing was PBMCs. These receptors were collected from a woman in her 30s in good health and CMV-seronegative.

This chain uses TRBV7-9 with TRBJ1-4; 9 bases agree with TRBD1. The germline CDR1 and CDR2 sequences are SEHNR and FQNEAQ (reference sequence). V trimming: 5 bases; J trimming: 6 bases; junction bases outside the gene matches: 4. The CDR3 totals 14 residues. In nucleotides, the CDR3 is TGTGCCAGCAGCAAAGGGACAGGGTATGAAAAACTGTTTTTT. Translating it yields CASSKGTGYEKLFF.

This chain's CDR3 is CAWGEAGAQYF. CDR3 nucleotides: TGTGCCTGGGGTGAAGCGGGGGCCCAGTACTTC. This sequence joins TRBV30 and TRBJ2-5, with 8 bases that match TRBD2. With V trimmed by 5 bases and J by 9 bases, 5 bases remained unmatched. The CDR3 spans 11 residues. Germline V gene data show CDR1 as GTSNPN and CDR2 as SVGIG (reference sequence).

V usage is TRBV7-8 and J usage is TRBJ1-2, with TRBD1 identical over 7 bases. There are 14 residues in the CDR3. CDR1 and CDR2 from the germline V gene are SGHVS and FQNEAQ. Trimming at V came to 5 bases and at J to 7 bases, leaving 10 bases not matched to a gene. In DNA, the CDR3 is TGTGCCAGCAGCCTCTTTGAGGGGGCAAGTGGCTACACCTTC. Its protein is CASSLFEGASGYTF.

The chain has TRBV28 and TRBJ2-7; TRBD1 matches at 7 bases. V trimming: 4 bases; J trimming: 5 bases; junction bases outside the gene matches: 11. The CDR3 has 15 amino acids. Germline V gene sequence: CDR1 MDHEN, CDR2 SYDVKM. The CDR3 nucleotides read TGTGCCAGCAGTTCGTACAGGGGCAAAAGGGACGAGCAGTACTTC. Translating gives CASSSYRGKRDEQYF. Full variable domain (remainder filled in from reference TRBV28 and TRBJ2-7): DVKVTQSSRYLVKRTGEKVFLECVQDMDHENMFWYRQDPGLGLRLIYFSYDVKMKEKGDIPEGYSVSREKKERFSLILESASTNQTSMYLCASSSYRGKRDEQYFGPGTRLTVT.

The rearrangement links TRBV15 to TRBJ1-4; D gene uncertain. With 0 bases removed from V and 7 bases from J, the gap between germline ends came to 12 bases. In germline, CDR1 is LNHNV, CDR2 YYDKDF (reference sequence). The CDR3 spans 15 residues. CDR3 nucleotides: TGTGCCACCAGCAGAGATTCCGCGCGGGGTGAAAAACTGTTTTTT. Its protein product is CATSRDSARGEKLFF.

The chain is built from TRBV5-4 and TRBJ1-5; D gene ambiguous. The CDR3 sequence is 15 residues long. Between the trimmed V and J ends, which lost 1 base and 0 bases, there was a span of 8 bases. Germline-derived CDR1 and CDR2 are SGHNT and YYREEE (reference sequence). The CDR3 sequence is CASSLREYSNQPQHF. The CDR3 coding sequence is TGTGCCAGCAGCTTGAGAGAGTATAGCAATCAGCCCCAGCATTTT.

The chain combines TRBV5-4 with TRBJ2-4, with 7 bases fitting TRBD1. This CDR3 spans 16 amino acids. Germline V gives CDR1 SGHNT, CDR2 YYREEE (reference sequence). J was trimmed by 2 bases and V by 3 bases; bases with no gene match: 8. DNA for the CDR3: TGTGCCAGCAGCTGGGGTGGGACAGAATCCAAAAACATTCAGTACTTC. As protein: CASSWGGTESKNIQYF.

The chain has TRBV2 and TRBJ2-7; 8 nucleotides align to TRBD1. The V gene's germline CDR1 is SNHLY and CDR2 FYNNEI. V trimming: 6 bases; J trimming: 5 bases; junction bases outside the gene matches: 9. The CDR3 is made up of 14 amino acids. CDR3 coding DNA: TGTGCCAGCAGGAAGACAGGGGCTGGCAACGAGCAGTACTTC. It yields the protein CASRKTGAGNEQYF.

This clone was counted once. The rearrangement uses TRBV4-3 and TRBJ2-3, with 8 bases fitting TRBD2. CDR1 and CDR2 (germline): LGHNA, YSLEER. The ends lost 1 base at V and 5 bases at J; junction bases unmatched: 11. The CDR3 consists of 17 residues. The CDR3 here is CASSQGVNGGEQDTQYF. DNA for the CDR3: TGCGCCAGCAGCCAAGGGGTCAACGGGGGGGAACAAGATACGCAGTATTTT.

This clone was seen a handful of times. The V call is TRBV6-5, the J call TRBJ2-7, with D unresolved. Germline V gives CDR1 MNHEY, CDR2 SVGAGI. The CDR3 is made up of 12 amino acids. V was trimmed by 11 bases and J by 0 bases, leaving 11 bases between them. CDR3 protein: CAVKTPSYEQYF. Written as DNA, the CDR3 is TGTGCCGTGAAGACTCCCTCCTACGAGCAGTACTTC.

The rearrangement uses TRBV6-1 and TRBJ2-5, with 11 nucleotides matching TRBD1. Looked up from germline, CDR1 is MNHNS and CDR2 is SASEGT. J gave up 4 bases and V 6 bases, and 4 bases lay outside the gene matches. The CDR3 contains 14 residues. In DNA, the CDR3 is TGTGCCAGCAGGGACAGGGGGCGCGGAGAGACCCAGTACTTC. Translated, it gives CASRDRGRGETQYF.

The CDR3 bases are TGTGCCAGCAGTGCCCAACTAGCGGACACGGGCGAGCAGTACTTC. This codes for CASSAQLADTGEQYF. J is TRBJ2-7 and V is TRBV6-6, with 8 bases fitting TRBD2. Germline V gives CDR1 MNHNY, CDR2 SVGAGI (reference sequence). V lost 5 bases, J lost 6 bases, and 12 bases stayed unmatched. This CDR3 comprises 15 residues.

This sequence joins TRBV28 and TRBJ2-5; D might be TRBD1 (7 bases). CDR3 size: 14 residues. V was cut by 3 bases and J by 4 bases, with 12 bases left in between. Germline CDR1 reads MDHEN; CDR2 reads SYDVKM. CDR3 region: CASSLYRGGETQYF. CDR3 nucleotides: TGTGCCAGCAGTTTGTACAGGGGAGGAGAGACCCAGTACTTC.

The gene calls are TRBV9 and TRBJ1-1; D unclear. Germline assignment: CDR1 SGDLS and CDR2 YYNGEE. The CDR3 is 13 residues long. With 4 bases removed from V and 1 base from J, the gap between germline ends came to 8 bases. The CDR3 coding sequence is TGTGCCAGCAGCCCCACACGGAACACTGAAGCTTTCTTT. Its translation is CASSPTRNTEAFF.

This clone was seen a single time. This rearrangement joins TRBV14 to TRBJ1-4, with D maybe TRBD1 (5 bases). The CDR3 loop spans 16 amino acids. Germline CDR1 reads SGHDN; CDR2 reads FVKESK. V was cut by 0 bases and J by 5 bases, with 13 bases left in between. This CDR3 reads CASSQDLSGGNEKLFF. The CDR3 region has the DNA TGTGCCAGCAGCCAAGATTTGTCGGGGGGGAATGAAAAACTGTTTTTT.

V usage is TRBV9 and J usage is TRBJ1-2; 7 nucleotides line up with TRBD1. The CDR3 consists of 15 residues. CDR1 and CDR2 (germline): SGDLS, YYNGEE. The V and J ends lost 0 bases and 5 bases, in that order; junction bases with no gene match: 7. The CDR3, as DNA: TGTGCCAGCAGCGTAGCTGAGGGGGCGGGGTATGGCTACACCTTC. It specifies CASSVAEGAGYGYTF. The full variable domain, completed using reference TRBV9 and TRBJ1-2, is DSGVTQTPKHLITATGQRVTLRCSPRSGDLSVYWYQQSLDQGLQFLIQYYNGEERAKGNILERFSAQQFPDLHSELNLSSLELGDSALYFCASSVAEGAGYGYTFGSGTRLTVV.

The CDR3 protein is CASEPLAGGYNEQFF. CDR3 sequence (DNA): TGTGCCAGCGAACCCCTGGCGGGGGGGTACAATGAGCAGTTCTTC. This chain links TRBV2 with TRBJ2-1, with 9 bases identical to TRBD2. The germline V gene encodes CDR1 SNHLY and CDR2 FYNNEI. With 8 bases clipped from V and 4 bases from J, the junction kept 9 bases outside the gene matches. There are 15 residues in the CDR3.

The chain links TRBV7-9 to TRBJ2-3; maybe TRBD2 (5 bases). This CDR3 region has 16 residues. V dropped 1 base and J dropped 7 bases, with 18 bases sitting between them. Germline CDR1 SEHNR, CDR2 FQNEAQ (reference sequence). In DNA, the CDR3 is TGTGCCAGCAGCTTAGAAGGGCTAGCTCTTGGCTATACGCAGTATTTT. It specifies CASSLEGLALGYTQYF.

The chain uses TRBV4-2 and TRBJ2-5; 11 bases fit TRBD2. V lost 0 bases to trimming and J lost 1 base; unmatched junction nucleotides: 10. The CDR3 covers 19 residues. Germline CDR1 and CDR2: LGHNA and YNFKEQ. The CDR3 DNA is TGTGCCAGCAGCCAAGATGGGACTAGCGGACTAGGGGGCCAAGAGACCCAGTACTTC. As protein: CASSQDGTSGLGGQETQYF.

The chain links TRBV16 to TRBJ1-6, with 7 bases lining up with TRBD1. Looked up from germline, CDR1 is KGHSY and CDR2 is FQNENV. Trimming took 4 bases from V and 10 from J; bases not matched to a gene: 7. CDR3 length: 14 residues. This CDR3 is CASSLIDRDSPLHF. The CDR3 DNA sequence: TGTGCCAGCAGCCTGATCGACAGGGACTCACCCCTCCACTTT.

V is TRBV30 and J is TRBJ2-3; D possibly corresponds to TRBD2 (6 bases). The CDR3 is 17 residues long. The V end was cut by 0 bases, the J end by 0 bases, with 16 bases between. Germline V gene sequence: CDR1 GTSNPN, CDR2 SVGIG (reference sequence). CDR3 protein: CAWSVPGRSASTDTQYF. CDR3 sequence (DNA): TGTGCCTGGAGTGTGCCAGGGAGGAGTGCTAGCACAGATACGCAGTATTTT.

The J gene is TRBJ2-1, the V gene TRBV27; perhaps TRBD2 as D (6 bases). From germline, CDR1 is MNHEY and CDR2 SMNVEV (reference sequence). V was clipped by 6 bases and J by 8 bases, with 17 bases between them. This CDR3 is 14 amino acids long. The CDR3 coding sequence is TGTGCCAGCAGCCCCACTGGACTATCCGATGAGCAGTTCTTC. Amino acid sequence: CASSPTGLSDEQFF.

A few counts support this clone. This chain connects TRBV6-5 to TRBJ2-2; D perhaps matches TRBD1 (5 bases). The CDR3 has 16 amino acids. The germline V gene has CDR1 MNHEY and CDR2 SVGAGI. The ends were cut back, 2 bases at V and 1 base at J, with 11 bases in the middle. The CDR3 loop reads CASSYTGALNTGELFF. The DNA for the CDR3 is TGTGCCAGCAGTTACACAGGCGCTTTGAACACCGGGGAGCTGTTTTTT.

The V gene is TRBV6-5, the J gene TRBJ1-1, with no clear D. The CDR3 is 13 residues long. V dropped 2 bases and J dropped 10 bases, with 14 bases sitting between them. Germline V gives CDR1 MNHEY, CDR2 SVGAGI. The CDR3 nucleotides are TGTGCCAGCAGTTACGACGGGGTCCGTGGAGCTTTCTTT. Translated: CASSYDGVRGAFF.

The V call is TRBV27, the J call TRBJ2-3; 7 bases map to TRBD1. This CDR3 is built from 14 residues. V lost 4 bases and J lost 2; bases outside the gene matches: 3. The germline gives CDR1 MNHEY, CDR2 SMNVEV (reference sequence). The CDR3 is CASSWDRATDTQYF. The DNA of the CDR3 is TGTGCCAGCAGTTGGGACAGAGCCACAGATACGCAGTATTTT.

CDR3 in amino acids: CASSLFPQGGDYGYTF. CDR3 nucleotide sequence: TGTGCCAGCAGCTTATTCCCACAGGGGGGCGACTATGGCTACACCTTC. The chain uses TRBV7-9 and TRBJ1-2, with TRBD1 matching 8 bases. The CDR3 is made up of 16 amino acids. V was pared by 2 bases and J by 3 bases, with 8 bases of the junction left unmatched. The germline V gene has CDR1 SEHNR and CDR2 FQNEAQ (reference sequence).

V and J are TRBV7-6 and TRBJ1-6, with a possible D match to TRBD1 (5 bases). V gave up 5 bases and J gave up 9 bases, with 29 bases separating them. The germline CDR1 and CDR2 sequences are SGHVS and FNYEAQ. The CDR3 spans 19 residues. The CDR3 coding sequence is TGTGCCAGCAGCGTCAGGGCTTTTGGTTTCCCCTCGATAGGTTCACCCCTCCACTTT. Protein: CASSVRAFGFPSIGSPLHF.

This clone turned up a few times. This CDR3 reads CASSLIGTGGPGIQYF. CDR3 coding DNA: TGTGCCAGCAGCTTAATAGGGACGGGAGGCCCGGGGATTCAGTACTTC. V gene TRBV7-6 combines with J gene TRBJ2-4; 7 nucleotides line up with TRBD2. This CDR3 is built from 16 residues. The germline V gene has CDR1 SGHVS and CDR2 FNYEAQ. After removal of 2 bases from V and 10 bases from J, the junction contained 14 bases not matched to a gene. The full variable domain, completed using reference TRBV7-6 and TRBJ2-4, is GAGVSQSPRYKVTKRGQDVALRCDPISGHVSLYWYRQALGQGPEFLTYFNYEAQQDKSGLPNDRFSAERPEGSISTLTIQRTEQRDSAMYRCASSLIGTGGPGIQYFGAGTRLSVL.